The 30 T cell receptor beta chains below all came from one sample that was sequenced in a study of regulatory T cells in long-lasting Graves disease. Sample time point: newly diagnosed GD, antithyroid drugs for less than 3 months. The TCR library used RNA extracted from PBMCs. iRepertoire HTBI primers and Arm-PCR of CDR3 regions built TCR beta libraries. TCRdb analysed the multiplex PCR reads with MiXCR anew, one entry per CDR3 protein. Among roughly 500,000 distinct CDR3 sequences listed, roughly 12% were seen once. A further study also used this sample, focusing on T cells in Graves' hyperthyroidism and ophthalmopathy.

Sequenced here: peripheral blood mononuclear cells (PBMCs), sampled at new diagnosis, from a patient treated with antithyroid drugs. The receptor set was obtained from a man aged 25 to 40 with Graves disease.

V is TRBV3-1 and J is TRBJ2-7, with TRBD1 matching 12 bases. Germline assignment: CDR1 LGHDT and CDR2 YNNKEL (reference sequence). There are 20 residues in the CDR3. V shed 1 base and J 0 bases; nucleotides not matched to a gene: 13. CDR3 loop: CASSQGAWGQGAMTSYEQYF. The CDR3 region has the DNA TGTGCCAGCAGCCAAGGGGCTTGGGGACAGGGGGCGATGACCTCCTACGAGCAGTACTTC.

This CDR3 is CASSDRVIFAGANVLTF. CDR3 bases: TGTGCCAGTAGTGACAGGGTTATTTTCGCTGGGGCCAACGTCCTGACTTTC. The V gene is TRBV19, the J gene TRBJ2-6, with 7 bases fitting TRBD1. Germline V lookup: CDR1 LNHDA, CDR2 SQIVND (reference sequence). CDR3 size: 17 residues. With V trimmed by 5 bases and J by 2 bases, 9 bases remained unmatched.

There are a few counts of this clonotype. The CDR3 nucleotides read TGCGCCAGCAGCCCTGGCGGGGGAGATGAAGCTTTCTTT. This encodes CASSPGGGDEAFF. The chain employs TRBV5-1 and TRBJ1-1; D perhaps matches TRBD1 (5 bases). The CDR3 is 13 amino acids. The germline V gene encodes CDR1 SGHRS and CDR2 YFSETQ. Trimming stripped 4 bases from V and 7 bases from J, with 14 bases between.

In its sample, this clonotype was seen many times. The chain couples TRBV6-2 or TRBV6-3 to TRBJ2-2; D gene unclear. The CDR3 is 16 residues long. The germline V gene encodes CDR1 MNHEY and CDR2 SVGEGT. V shed 0 bases and J shed 0 bases, with 8 bases lying between them. In nucleotides, the CDR3 is TGTGCCAGCAGTTACTCCTACAGCGCGAACACCGGGGAGCTGTTTTTT. As protein: CASSYSYSANTGELFF.

Ten or more counts support this clonotype. The chain joins TRBV20-1 to TRBJ2-3; 9 nucleotides line up with TRBD1. The germline V gene encodes CDR1 DFQATT and CDR2 SNEGSKA (reference sequence). V was clipped by 3 bases and J by 4 bases; unmatched bases: 11. This CDR3 is built from 16 residues. CDR3 nucleotides: TGCAGTGCTAGGCCCCTGACAGGGGGTAACGCAGATACGCAGTATTTT. Translating it yields CSARPLTGGNADTQYF.

This clonotype was recorded at least ten times. The chain is built from TRBV30 and TRBJ2-7; TRBD2 is a possible D gene (5 bases). V lost 2 bases, J lost 4 bases, and 6 bases lay in between. The CDR3 length is 11 residues. The germline CDR1 and CDR2 sequences are GTSNPN and SVGIG (reference sequence). CDR3 sequence: CAWSSGYEQYF. The CDR3, as DNA: TGTGCCTGGAGTTCGGGATACGAGCAGTACTTC. Full variable domain (outside the CDR3, taken from reference TRBV30 and TRBJ2-7): SQTIHQWPATLVQPVGSPLSLECTVEGTSNPNLYWYRQAAGRGLQLLFYSVGIGQISSEVPQNLSASRPQDRQFILSSKKLLLSDSGFYLCAWSSGYEQYFGPGTRLTVT.

The chain uses TRBV2 and TRBJ2-1; D tentatively fits TRBD1 or TRBD2 (5 bases each). V was cut by 8 bases and J by 0 bases, with 14 bases left in between. The CDR3 totals 15 residues. CDR1 and CDR2 from the germline V gene are SNHLY and FYNNEI. This CDR3 is CASQRTGRSYNEQFF. DNA of the CDR3: TGTGCCAGCCAGCGGACGGGGCGCTCCTACAATGAGCAGTTCTTC. The variable domain in full, completed from reference TRBV2 and TRBJ2-1, reads EPEVTQTPSHQVTQMGQEVILRCVPISNHLYFYWYRQILGQKVEFLVSFYNNEISEKSEIFDDQFSVERPDGSNFTLKIRSTKLEDSAMYFCASQRTGRSYNEQFFGPGTRLTVL.

This clonotype showed up many times. The CDR3 loop is CASSAPGPEETQYF. The CDR3 coding sequence is TGTGCCAGCAGCGCACCGGGACCCGAAGAGACCCAGTACTTC. The rearrangement links TRBV5-4 to TRBJ2-5; D assignment may be TRBD1 or TRBD2 (5 bases each). The CDR3 runs to 14 residues. V was trimmed by 4 bases and J by 3 bases, leaving 13 bases between them. From germline, CDR1 is SGHNT and CDR2 YYREEE (reference sequence).

As for this clonotype: With a much larger clone just one base away, this may be a read error. The gene calls are TRBV29-1 and TRBJ2-5; no reliable D call. CDR1 and CDR2 (germline): SQVTM, ANQGSEA. This CDR3 has 13 residues. Written as DNA, the CDR3 is TGCAGCGCTGAAGATCCCATAGGAGAGACCCAGTACTTC. This encodes CSAEDPIGETQYF.

This clonotype came up a few times. A read error may be the cause here, since a much bigger clone is one base away. A read error is likely, as this CDR3 ends without the conserved phenylalanine or tryptophan. J is TRBJ2-7 and V is TRBV2, with 7 bases fitting TRBD1. The trim removed 4 bases at V and 7 bases at J, leaving 4 bases unmatched. Germline V lookup: CDR1 SNHLY, CDR2 FYNNEI. CDR3 length: 12 amino acids. CDR3 DNA sequence: TGTGCCAGCAGTGGAACAGGGGTTGAGCAGTACTCC. It is translated as CASSGTGVEQYS.

This clonotype appeared many times. The V and J genes are TRBV10-3 and TRBJ1-1; TRBD1 agrees at 7 bases. V shed 2 bases and J 4 bases; nucleotides not matched to a gene: 1. CDR3 size: 13 residues. CDR1 is ENHRY, CDR2 SYGVKD, per germline. CDR3 bases: TGTGCCATCAGTGAGAGGGGGCCCACTGAAGCTTTCTTT. As protein: CAISERGPTEAFF.

This clonotype was recorded at least ten times. The chain carries TRBV6-5 and TRBJ1-5; tentative D call: TRBD1 (5 bases). Per the germline V gene, CDR1 is MNHEY and CDR2 is SVGAGI. V dropped 2 bases and J dropped 6 bases, with 14 bases sitting between them. CDR3 length equals 15 residues. The CDR3 sequence is CASSYTGGGGQPQHF. The CDR3 nucleotides read TGTGCCAGCAGTTACACGGGGGGTGGGGGTCAGCCCCAGCATTTT.

V and J are TRBV5-5 and TRBJ2-3, with D possibly called TRBD1 or TRBD2 (5 bases each). Germline CDR1 is SGHKS and CDR2 is YYEKEE (reference sequence). Between the trimmed V and J ends, which lost 4 bases and 2 bases, there was a span of 11 bases. The CDR3 is 14 residues long. This CDR3 reads CASSPMGTTDTQYF. The CDR3 region has the DNA TGTGCCAGCAGCCCGATGGGGACCACAGATACGCAGTATTTT.

In its sample, this clonotype was seen many times. This sequence joins TRBV7-9 and TRBJ2-7; 7 positions match TRBD1. Germline lookup yields CDR1 SEHNR and CDR2 FQNEAQ (reference sequence). This CDR3 has 13 residues. V shed 5 bases and J 9 bases; nucleotides not matched to a gene: 10. Here the CDR3 reads CASSVPQGLVQYF. CDR3 in DNA: TGTGCCAGCAGCGTACCACAGGGGTTGGTGCAGTACTTC.

The chain employs TRBV19 and TRBJ1-2; no clear D gene. The CDR3 runs to 11 residues. Germline assignment: CDR1 LNHDA and CDR2 SQIVND (reference sequence). With 4 bases removed from V and 8 bases from J, the gap between germline ends came to 8 bases. The CDR3 nucleotides read TGTGCCAGTAGTACCCTGTCGGGCTACACCTTC. This sequence encodes CASSTLSGYTF.

V gene TRBV18 combines with J gene TRBJ1-1; no definite D call. The germline CDR1 and CDR2 sequences are KGHSH and LQKENI. V gave up 1 base and J gave up 0 bases, with 12 bases separating them. CDR3 length equals 16 residues. The CDR3: CASSPRTGVMNTEAFF. As DNA, the CDR3 is TGTGCCAGCTCACCACGAACCGGGGTGATGAACACTGAAGCTTTCTTT.

The rearrangement links TRBV7-9 to TRBJ1-4, with D perhaps TRBD1 (6 bases). The CDR3 has 13 amino acids. V gave up 9 bases and J gave up 0 bases, with 8 bases separating them. The germline CDR1 and CDR2 sequences are SEHNR and FQNEAQ (reference sequence). CDR3 amino acids: CASEGATNEKLFF. CDR3 DNA: TGTGCCAGTGAGGGGGCAACTAATGAAAAACTGTTTTTT.

The gene calls are TRBV5-5 and TRBJ1-4; D might be TRBD1 (5 bases). From germline, CDR1 is SGHKS and CDR2 YYEKEE (reference sequence). V lost 4 bases and J 7 bases, leaving 17 bases between the germline ends. There are 15 residues in the CDR3. CDR3 sequence: CASSRLGQDGEKLFF. The CDR3 region has the DNA TGTGCCAGCAGCCGACTGGGGCAGGACGGTGAAAAACTGTTTTTT.

V is TRBV19 and J is TRBJ1-5, with TRBD1 matching over 7 bases. Germline V CDR1 and CDR2: LNHDA, SQIVND (reference sequence). The J segment lost 4 bases and the V segment lost 8 bases, leaving 5 bases of the junction unmatched. The CDR3 extends over 13 amino acids. CDR3 region: CASRDRENQPQHF. CDR3 DNA: TGTGCCAGTCGTGACAGGGAGAATCAGCCCCAGCATTTT.

The chain couples TRBV19 to TRBJ2-7; D tentatively fits TRBD1 or TRBD2 (6 bases each). Trimming removed 10 bases from V and 3 bases from J, with 22 bases in between. Germline lookup yields CDR1 LNHDA and CDR2 SQIVND (reference sequence). This CDR3 has 15 residues. In DNA form, the CDR3 reads TGTGCCACCACCATCGGGGGCGGGGCTATCTACGAGCAGTACTTC. It is translated as CATTIGGGAIYEQYF.

In this sample, this clonotype turned up a few times. V usage is TRBV19 and J usage is TRBJ2-7; D remains ambiguous. The ends were cut back, 0 bases at V and 5 bases at J, with 14 bases in the middle. In germline, CDR1 is LNHDA, CDR2 SQIVND (reference sequence). The CDR3 loop spans 15 amino acids. The CDR3 DNA follows: TGTGCCAGTAGTATAGACGCCGACGGTTACGACGAGCAGTACTTC. As protein: CASSIDADGYDEQYF.

This clonotype was counted many times. The chain combines TRBV6-1 with TRBJ1-2; D gene ambiguous. The CDR3 extends over 13 amino acids. Deletions cut 1 base from V and 5 bases from J, with 8 bases between. CDR1 is MNHNS, CDR2 SASEGT, per germline. CDR3: CASSEVSRYGYTF. CDR3 sequence (DNA): TGTGCCAGCAGTGAAGTCAGCAGGTATGGCTACACCTTC.

Concerning this clonotype: A far larger clone is just one base off, so this is likely a read error. J is TRBJ2-5 and V is TRBV7-2; 9 bases align to TRBD2. Per the germline V gene, CDR1 is SGHTA and CDR2 is FQGNSA. V lost 5 bases, J lost 11 bases, and 18 bases stayed unmatched. The CDR3 is made up of 16 amino acids. In DNA, the CDR3 is TGTGCCAGCAGCGGGGACAAGGTTCGGACTAGCGATGAGCAGTACTTC. Translated: CASSGDKVRTSDEQYF. Full variable domain (missing parts from reference TRBV7-2 and TRBJ2-5): GAGVSQSPSNKVTEKGKDVELRCDPISGHTALYWYRQSLGQGLEFLIYFQGNSAPDKSGLPSDRFSAERTGGSVSTLTIQRTQQEDSAVYLCASSGDKVRTSDEQYFGPGTRLLVL.

The chain is built from TRBV6-4 and TRBJ2-2; unclear D gene. Trimming removed 5 bases at V and 3 bases at J, with 7 bases between. Germline V CDR1 and CDR2: MRHNA, SNTAGT. The CDR3 sequence is 13 residues long. The CDR3 loop is CASSPSYTGELFF. The CDR3 region has the DNA TGTGCCAGCAGTCCCTCCTACACCGGGGAGCTGTTTTTT.

The V and J genes are TRBV3-1 and TRBJ2-2; 12 bases match TRBD2. V dropped 6 bases and J dropped 6; count of bases not matched to a gene: 8. CDR3 size: 16 residues. CDR1 and CDR2 (germline): LGHDT, YNNKEL (reference sequence). The CDR3 is CASRATGTSGSGELFF. In nucleotides, the CDR3 is TGTGCCAGCAGGGCCACCGGGACTAGCGGGTCCGGGGAGCTGTTTTTT.

In its sample, this clonotype was seen many times. This sequence joins TRBV6-2 or TRBV6-3 and TRBJ1-2; 7 bases are shared with TRBD1. This CDR3 region has 13 residues. Losses at the gene ends were 8 bases for V and 4 bases for J; bases not matched to a gene: 7. CDR1 and CDR2 (germline): MNHEY, SVGEGT. The CDR3 region is CASLKGQLYGYTF. In DNA, the CDR3 is TGTGCCAGCTTGAAGGGACAGCTCTATGGCTACACCTTC.

This clonotype was found many times. The chain joins TRBV11-2 to TRBJ1-5, with a tentative D call TRBD1 (5 bases). Trimming left V 4 bases short and J 4 bases short, with 14 bases between. The CDR3 length is 15 residues. CDR1 is SGHAT, CDR2 FQNNGV, per germline. This CDR3 is CASSSLGGRNQPQHF. CDR3 nucleotide sequence: TGTGCCAGCAGCTCTCTGGGGGGGAGGAATCAGCCCCAGCATTTT.

This clonotype has a count of ten or more. The rearrangement links TRBV2 to TRBJ2-1; D may be TRBD2 (5 bases). Looked up from germline, CDR1 is SNHLY and CDR2 is FYNNEI. V lost 3 bases to trimming and J lost 5 bases, with 8 bases between them. CDR3 size: 13 residues. As DNA, the CDR3 is TGTGCCAGCAGTGATCTAGCAAACAATGAGCAGTTCTTC. Its translation: CASSDLANNEQFF.

This clonotype was found many times. The genes are TRBV12-3 or TRBV12-4 and TRBJ2-7; D is possibly TRBD1 or TRBD2 (5 bases each). V dropped 4 bases and J dropped 10 bases, with 20 bases sitting between them. This CDR3 contains 14 residues. The CDR3 reads CASSSGTAWVGQYF. The CDR3 nucleotides read TGTGCCAGCAGTTCGGGGACGGCTTGGGTCGGACAGTACTTC.

The table lists this clonotype with many counts. The chain is built from TRBV6-1 and TRBJ2-3, with 9 positions matching TRBD2. V lost 3 bases, J lost 6 bases, and 16 bases stayed unmatched. Germline lookup yields CDR1 MNHNS and CDR2 SASEGT. CDR3 length: 18 residues. The chain's CDR3 is CASSENMAGGPGEDTQYF. The DNA for the CDR3 is TGTGCCAGCAGTGAGAATATGGCGGGAGGGCCGGGTGAGGATACGCAGTATTTT.